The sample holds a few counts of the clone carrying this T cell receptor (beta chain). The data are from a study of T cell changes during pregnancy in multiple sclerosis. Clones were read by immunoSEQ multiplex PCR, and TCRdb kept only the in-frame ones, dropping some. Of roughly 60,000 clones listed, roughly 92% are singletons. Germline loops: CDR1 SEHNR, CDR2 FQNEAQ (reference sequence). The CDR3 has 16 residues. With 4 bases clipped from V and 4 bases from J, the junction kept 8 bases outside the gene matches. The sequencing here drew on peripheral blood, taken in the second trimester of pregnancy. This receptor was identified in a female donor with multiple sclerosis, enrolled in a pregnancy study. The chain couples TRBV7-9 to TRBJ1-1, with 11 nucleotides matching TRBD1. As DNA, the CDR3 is TGTGCCAGCAGCTACCCTACCGGGACAGGGGGCACTGAAGCTTTCTTT. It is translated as CASSYPTGTGGTEAFF. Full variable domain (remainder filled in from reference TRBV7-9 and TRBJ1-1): DTGVSQNPRHKITKRGQNVTFRCDPISEHNRLYWYRQTLGQGPEFLTYFQNEAQLEKSRLLSDRFSAERPKGSFSTLEIQRTEQGDSAMYLCASSYPTGTGGTEAFFGQGTRLTVV.